These 10 T cell receptor beta chains were sequenced from one sample in a study of a mutant IDH1 vaccine in newly diagnosed glioma. Time point of the sample: week 5, during vaccination. It was 300 ug of mutant IDH1 20-mer peptide that made up each vaccine dose, given with topical imiquimod. Generated by immunoSEQ multiplex PCR, the TCRdb table keeps only in-frame clones and is missing some. The sample holds 45,000 to 70,000 clones, 80% to 85% seen once. Their recognized antigens are unknown. The source material was PBMCs, sampled from a glioma patient whose treatment included an IDH1 peptide vaccine. The receptors shown here come from a man aged 25-40 years with glioma.

The rearrangement links TRBV7-6 to TRBJ2-7, with TRBD1 as a possible D gene (6 bases). The CDR3 sequence is 18 residues long. CDR1 and CDR2 from the germline V gene are SGHVS and FNYEAQ. Between the trimmed V and J ends, which lost 4 bases and 4 bases, there was a span of 26 bases. The DNA for the CDR3 is TGTGCCAGCAGCTCAGGGGCCGCTCCTAAGTCTCACGGGTACGAGCAGTACTTC. It codes for CASSSGAAPKSHGYEQYF.

The chain couples TRBV7-8 to TRBJ1-6; D is perhaps TRBD1 (5 bases). CDR3 length: 19 residues. CDR1 and CDR2 from the germline V gene are SGHVS and FQNEAQ. V was shortened by 6 bases and J by 0 bases, with 21 bases between the two germline ends. The CDR3 region has the DNA TGTGCCAGCAGTCCGAGTCAGGGATCAATGAGCTCCTATAATTCACCCCTCCACTTT. It yields the protein CASSPSQGSMSSYNSPLHF.

The chain recombines TRBV28 with TRBJ2-7; the D gene is possibly TRBD1 (5 bases). From germline, CDR1 is MDHEN and CDR2 SYDVKM. Trimming took 2 bases from V and 1 from J, leaving 12 bases between them. This CDR3 comprises 15 residues. The CDR3 protein is CASSLRGTLSYEQYF. The CDR3 DNA reads as TGTGCCAGCAGTTTAAGGGGCACCCTATCCTACGAGCAGTACTTC.

This clone was counted between two and nine times. The chain recombines TRBV5-1 with TRBJ1-1; D not certain. The CDR3 contains 14 residues. The V gene's germline CDR1 is SGHRS and CDR2 YFSETQ. The V end was cut by 4 bases, the J end by 8 bases, with 18 bases between. CDR3 loop: CASSTARTTSEAFF. Written as DNA, the CDR3 is TGCGCCAGCAGCACCGCCAGGACCACTTCGGAAGCTTTCTTT.

The chain recombines TRBV7-6 with TRBJ1-4; D gene unclear. The CDR3 spans 15 residues. V was clipped by 3 bases and J by 4 bases, with 12 bases between them. Per germline, CDR1 SGHVS and CDR2 FNYEAQ. As DNA, the CDR3 is TGTGCCAGCAGCTTGGACGTAGAGGTTAATGAAAAACTGTTTTTT. This encodes CASSLDVEVNEKLFF.

The V gene is TRBV19, the J gene TRBJ2-1, with D maybe TRBD2 (5 bases). V lost 4 bases to trimming and J lost 5 bases, with 12 bases between them. Germline V gene data show CDR1 as LNHDA and CDR2 as SQIVND (reference sequence). The CDR3 runs 14 residues. CDR3: CASSTGNQNNEQFF. The CDR3 nucleotides are TGTGCCAGTAGTACCGGGAACCAAAACAATGAGCAGTTCTTC.

J is TRBJ1-2 and V is TRBV18; 9 bases line up with TRBD1. This CDR3 has 14 residues. In germline, CDR1 is KGHSH, CDR2 LQKENI. V lost 3 bases and J lost 6; bases outside the gene matches: 5. The CDR3 spells CASSPRTGEDGYTF. DNA of the CDR3: TGTGCCAGCTCACCGAGGACAGGGGAGGATGGCTACACCTTC.

In DNA form, the CDR3 reads TGTGCCAGCAGAAGAGACCCTGACTATGGCTACACCTTC. It codes for CASRRDPDYGYTF. V gene TRBV2 combines with J gene TRBJ1-2; D unclear. Germline V gives CDR1 SNHLY, CDR2 FYNNEI. The CDR3 extends over 13 amino acids. Trimming stripped 6 bases from V and 3 bases from J, with 11 bases between. The full variable domain, rest sourced from reference TRBV2 and TRBJ1-2, is EPEVTQTPSHQVTQMGQEVILRCVPISNHLYFYWYRQILGQKVEFLVSFYNNEISEKSEIFDDQFSVERPDGSNFTLKIRSTKLEDSAMYFCASRRDPDYGYTFGSGTRLTVV.

The gene calls are TRBV5-6 and TRBJ1-2; D gene ambiguous. Between the trimmed V and J ends, which lost 6 bases and 2 bases, there was a span of 11 bases. CDR1 and CDR2 (germline): SGHDT, YYEEEE. The length of the CDR3 is 13 residues. The CDR3 spells CASTKWQNYGYTF. CDR3 sequence (DNA): TGTGCCAGCACCAAGTGGCAAAACTATGGCTACACCTTC. Full variable domain (outside the CDR3, taken from reference TRBV5-6 and TRBJ1-2): DAGVTQSPTHLIKTRGQQVTLRCSPKSGHDTVSWYQQALGQGPQFIFQYYEEEERQRGNFPDRFSGHQFPNYSSELNVNALLLGDSALYLCASTKWQNYGYTFGSGTRLTVV.

The chain couples TRBV4-1 to TRBJ1-1; weak D call: TRBD1 (5 bases). Germline CDR1 MGHRA, CDR2 YSYEKL. The CDR3 covers 17 residues. V lost 1 base and J 0 bases, leaving 15 bases between the germline ends. DNA of the CDR3: TGCGCCAGCAGCCAAGCTTGGGCGGGGGTGATGAACACTGAAGCTTTCTTT. Amino acids: CASSQAWAGVMNTEAFF.